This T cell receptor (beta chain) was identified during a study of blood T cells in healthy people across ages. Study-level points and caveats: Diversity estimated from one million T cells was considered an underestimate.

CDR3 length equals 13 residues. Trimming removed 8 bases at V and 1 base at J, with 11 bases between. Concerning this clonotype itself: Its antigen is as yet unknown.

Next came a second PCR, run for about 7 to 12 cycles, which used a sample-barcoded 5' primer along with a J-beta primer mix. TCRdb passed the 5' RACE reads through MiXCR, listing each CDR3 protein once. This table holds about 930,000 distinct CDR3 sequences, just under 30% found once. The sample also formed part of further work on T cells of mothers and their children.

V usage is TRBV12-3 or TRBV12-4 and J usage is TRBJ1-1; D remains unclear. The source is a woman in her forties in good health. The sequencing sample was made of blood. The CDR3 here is CASGVASNTEAFF. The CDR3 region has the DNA TGTGCCAGCGGGGTGGCTTCGAACACTGAAGCTTTCTTT.